This T cell receptor beta chain was sequenced for a study of T cell responses to AZD1222 COVID-19 vaccine. On this clone itself: Its antigen remains unknown.

V lost 5 bases and J 8 bases, leaving 18 bases between the germline ends. Germline CDR1 and CDR2: MDHEN and SYDVKM. The CDR3 has 15 residues. The assay was immunoSEQ multiplex PCR, and TCRdb's table has in-frame clones only and misses some. This sample has approximately 150,000 clones, with 85% to 95% found just once. The study, taken as a whole, reports: Mostly white British, mostly female donors; authors suggested clonal diversity may be underestimated.

The sequences come from peripheral blood, collected after recovery from COVID-19. This TCR was sampled from an adult who had recovered from COVID-19. The chain employs TRBV28 and TRBJ1-4; D ambiguous. CDR3 in DNA: TGTGCCAGCAGTCCCGAGACGCGGGTGAGGGAAAAACTGTTTTTT. This translates into CASSPETRVREKLFF.